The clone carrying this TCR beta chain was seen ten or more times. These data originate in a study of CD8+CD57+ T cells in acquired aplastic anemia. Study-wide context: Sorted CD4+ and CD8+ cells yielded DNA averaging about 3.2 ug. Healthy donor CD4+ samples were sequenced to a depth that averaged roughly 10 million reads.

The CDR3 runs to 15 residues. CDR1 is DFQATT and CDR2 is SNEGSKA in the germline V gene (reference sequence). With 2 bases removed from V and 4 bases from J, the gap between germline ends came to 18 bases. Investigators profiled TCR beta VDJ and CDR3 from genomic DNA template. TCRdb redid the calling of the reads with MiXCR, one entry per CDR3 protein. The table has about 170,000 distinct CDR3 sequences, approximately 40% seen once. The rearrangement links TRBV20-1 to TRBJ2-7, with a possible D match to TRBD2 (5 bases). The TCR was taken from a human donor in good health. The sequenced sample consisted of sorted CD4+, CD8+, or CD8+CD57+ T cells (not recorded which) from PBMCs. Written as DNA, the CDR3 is TGCAGTGCTAGACCCTCCTCGTTAGCGCGGTACGAGCAGTACTTC. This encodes CSARPSSLARYEQYF.